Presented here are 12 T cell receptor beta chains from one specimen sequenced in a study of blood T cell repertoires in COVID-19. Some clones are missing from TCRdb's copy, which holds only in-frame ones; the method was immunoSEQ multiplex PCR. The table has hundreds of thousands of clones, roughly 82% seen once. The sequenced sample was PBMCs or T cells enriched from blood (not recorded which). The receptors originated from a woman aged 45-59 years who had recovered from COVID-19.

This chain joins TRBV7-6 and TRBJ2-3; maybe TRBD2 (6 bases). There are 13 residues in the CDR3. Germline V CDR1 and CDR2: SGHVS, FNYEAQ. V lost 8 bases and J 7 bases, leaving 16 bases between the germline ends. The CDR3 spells CASGTPGSNTQYF. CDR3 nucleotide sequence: TGTGCCAGCGGTACTCCCGGGAGTAATACGCAGTATTTT.

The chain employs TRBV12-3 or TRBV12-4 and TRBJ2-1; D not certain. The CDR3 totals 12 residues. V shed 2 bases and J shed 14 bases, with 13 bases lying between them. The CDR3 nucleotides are TGTGCCAGCAGTTTAAGGTCGGCGGTGGAGTTCTTC. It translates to CASSLRSAVEFF.

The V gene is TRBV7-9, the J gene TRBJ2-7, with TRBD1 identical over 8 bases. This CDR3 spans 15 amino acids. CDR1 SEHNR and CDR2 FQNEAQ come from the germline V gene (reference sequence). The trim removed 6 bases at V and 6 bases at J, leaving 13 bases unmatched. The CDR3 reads CASRRTGGSPSEQYF. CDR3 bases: TGTGCCAGCAGACGAACAGGGGGATCCCCGTCCGAGCAGTACTTC.

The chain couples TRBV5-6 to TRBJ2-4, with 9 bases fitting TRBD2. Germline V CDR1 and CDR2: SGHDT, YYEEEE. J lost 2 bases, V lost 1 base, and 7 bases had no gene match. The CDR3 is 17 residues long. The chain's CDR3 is CASSLLAGGLSKNIQYF. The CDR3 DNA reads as TGTGCCAGCAGCTTGTTGGCGGGAGGGCTCTCCAAAAACATTCAGTACTTC. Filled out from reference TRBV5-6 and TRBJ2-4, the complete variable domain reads DAGVTQSPTHLIKTRGQQVTLRCSPKSGHDTVSWYQQALGQGPQFIFQYYEEEERQRGNFPDRFSGHQFPNYSSELNVNALLLGDSALYLCASSLLAGGLSKNIQYFGAGTRLSVL.

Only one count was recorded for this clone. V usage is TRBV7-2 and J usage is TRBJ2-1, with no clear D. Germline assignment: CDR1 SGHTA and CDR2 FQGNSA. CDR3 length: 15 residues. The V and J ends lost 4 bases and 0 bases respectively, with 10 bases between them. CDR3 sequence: CASSYDWSSYNEQFF. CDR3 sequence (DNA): TGTGCCAGCAGCTATGACTGGAGCTCCTACAATGAGCAGTTCTTC.

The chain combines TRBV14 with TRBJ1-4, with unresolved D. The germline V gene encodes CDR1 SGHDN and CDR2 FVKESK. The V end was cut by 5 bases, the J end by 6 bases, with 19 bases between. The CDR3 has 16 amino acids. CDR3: CASSSQNYRGDEKLFF. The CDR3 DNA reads TGTGCCAGCAGCTCCCAGAACTACCGGGGAGATGAAAAACTGTTTTTT. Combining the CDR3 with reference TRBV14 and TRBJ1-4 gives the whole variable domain EAGVTQFPSHSVIEKGQTVTLRCDPISGHDNLYWYRRVMGKEIKFLLHFVKESKQDESGMPNNRFLAERTGGTYSTLKVQPAELEDSGVYFCASSSQNYRGDEKLFFGSGTQLSVL.

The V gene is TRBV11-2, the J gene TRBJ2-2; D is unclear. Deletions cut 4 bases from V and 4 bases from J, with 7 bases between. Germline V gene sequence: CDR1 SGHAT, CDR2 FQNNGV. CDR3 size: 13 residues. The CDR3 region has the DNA TGTGCCAGCAGCTCCTGGCCCACCGGGGAGCTGTTTTTT. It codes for CASSSWPTGELFF.

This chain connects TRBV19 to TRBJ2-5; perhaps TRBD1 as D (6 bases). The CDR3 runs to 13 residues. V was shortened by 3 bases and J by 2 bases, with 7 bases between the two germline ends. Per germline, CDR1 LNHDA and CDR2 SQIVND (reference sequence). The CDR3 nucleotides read TGTGCCAGTAGTATCCAGGGGCAAGAGACCCAGTACTTC. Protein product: CASSIQGQETQYF.

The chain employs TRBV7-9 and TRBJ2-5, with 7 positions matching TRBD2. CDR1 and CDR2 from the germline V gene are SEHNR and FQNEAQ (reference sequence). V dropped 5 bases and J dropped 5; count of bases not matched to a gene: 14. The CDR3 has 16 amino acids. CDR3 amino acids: CASSDSTEWEGETQYF. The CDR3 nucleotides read TGTGCCAGCAGCGACTCTACGGAGTGGGAGGGGGAGACCCAGTACTTC.

In nucleotides, the CDR3 is TGTGCCAGCTCACTCGTGGCCGGGACAGGAAAACTGAACACTGAAGCTTTCTTT. It is translated as CASSLVAGTGKLNTEAFF. The gene calls are TRBV18 and TRBJ1-1, with TRBD1 matching 8 bases. With 4 bases clipped from V and 0 bases from J, the junction kept 13 bases outside the gene matches. The CDR3 consists of 18 residues. Per germline, CDR1 KGHSH and CDR2 LQKENI.

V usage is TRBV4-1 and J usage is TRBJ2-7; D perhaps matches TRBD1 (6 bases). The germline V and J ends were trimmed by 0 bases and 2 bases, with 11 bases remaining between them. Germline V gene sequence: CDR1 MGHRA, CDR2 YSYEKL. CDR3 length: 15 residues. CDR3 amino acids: CASSQEGQGTYEQYF. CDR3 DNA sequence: TGCGCCAGCAGCCAAGAGGGCCAGGGGACCTACGAGCAGTACTTC.

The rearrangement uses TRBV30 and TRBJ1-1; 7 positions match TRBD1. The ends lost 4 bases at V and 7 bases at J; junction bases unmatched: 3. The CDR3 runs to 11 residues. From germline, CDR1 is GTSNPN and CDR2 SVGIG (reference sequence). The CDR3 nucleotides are TGTGCCTGGACCCGACAGGGTGAAGCTTTCTTT. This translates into CAWTRQGEAFF.